A single sample is the source of the 9 T cell receptor beta chains below, sequenced in a study of identical twins. One entry per CDR3 protein results from TCRdb running MiXCR on the 5' RACE reads. The top ten clones hold 1.6% of a sample with hundreds of thousands of distinct CDR3 sequences, 7.1% of them seen once. These data are also associated with another study on yellow fever vaccine responses in identical twins.

The material sequenced was PBMCs. The receptors were sampled from a woman aged 18-29 years in good health.

The chain recombines TRBV7-9 with TRBJ2-7, with 8 bases lining up with TRBD1. The ends lost 5 bases at V and 1 base at J; junction bases unmatched: 7. Per germline, CDR1 SEHNR and CDR2 FQNEAQ (reference sequence). CDR3 length: 15 amino acids. The CDR3 DNA is TGTGCCAGCAGCCAACTGGACAGGGCATCCTACGAGCAGTACTTC. Translating gives CASSQLDRASYEQYF.

The chain is built from TRBV12-3 or TRBV12-4 and TRBJ2-1; no clear D gene. V shed 6 bases and J shed 7 bases, with 10 bases lying between them. The CDR3 runs to 12 residues. CDR3 in amino acids: CASRAESNEQFF. In nucleotides, the CDR3 is TGTGCCAGCAGGGCGGAGAGTAATGAGCAGTTCTTC.

The sample holds a few counts of this clonotype. The CDR3 is CASSSPATGRSYNEQFF. Here the CDR3 DNA reads TGTGCCAGCAGCTCACCGGCGACAGGGAGGTCCTACAATGAGCAGTTCTTC. The chain is built from TRBV11-2 and TRBJ2-1; D perhaps matches TRBD1 (7 bases). Trimming shortened V by 4 bases and J by 1 base, and 17 bases separated the two germline ends. The CDR3 consists of 17 residues. The germline gives CDR1 SGHAT, CDR2 FQNNGV.

This clonotype was seen ten or more times. J is TRBJ2-1 and V is TRBV12-3 or TRBV12-4; 9 bases are shared with TRBD2. Trimming took 3 bases from V and 9 from J; bases not matched to a gene: 6. The length of the CDR3 is 14 residues. The CDR3 bases are TGTGCCAGCAGTTTTGGCGGGAGGGCCAGTGAGCAGTTCTTC. Amino acids: CASSFGGRASEQFF.

The CDR3 DNA reads as TGTGCCAGCAGTTTATTGGACCGGAAGACCCAGTACTTC. The encoded protein is CASSLLDRKTQYF. The V call is TRBV28, the J call TRBJ2-5, with D hard to call. The CDR3 contains 13 residues. CDR1 is MDHEN and CDR2 is SYDVKM in the germline V gene. V was pared by 1 base and J by 6 bases, with 9 bases between. The full variable domain, rest sourced from reference TRBV28 and TRBJ2-5, is DVKVTQSSRYLVKRTGEKVFLECVQDMDHENMFWYRQDPGLGLRLIYFSYDVKMKEKGDIPEGYSVSREKKERFSLILESASTNQTSMYLCASSLLDRKTQYFGPGTRLLVL.

The rearrangement joins TRBV7-2 to TRBJ2-7; TRBD1 aligns across 10 bases. Germline V CDR1 and CDR2: SGHTA, FQGNSA. The length of the CDR3 is 15 residues. V was pared by 2 bases and J by 6 bases, with 7 bases of the junction left unmatched. The DNA of the CDR3 is TGTGCCAGCAGCTTATGGTCAGACAGGGGGCCCGAGCAGTACGTC. It specifies CASSLWSDRGPEQYV.

The chain combines TRBV20-1 with TRBJ2-3, with 10 bases matching TRBD2. The CDR3 covers 14 residues. Germline CDR1 is DFQATT and CDR2 is SNEGSKA (reference sequence). Trimming cost V 3 bases and J 3 bases; bases outside gene matches: 3. This CDR3 is CSASMGLATDTQYF. The CDR3 DNA is TGCAGTGCTAGTATGGGACTAGCGACAGATACGCAGTATTTT.

This chain joins TRBV19 and TRBJ2-2, with a possible D match to TRBD2 (6 bases). There are 15 residues in the CDR3. V was clipped by 5 bases and J by 3 bases, with 13 bases between them. Germline lookup yields CDR1 LNHDA and CDR2 SQIVND (reference sequence). In nucleotides, the CDR3 is TGTGCCAGTAGTCCCCGGGACTCGCACACCGGGGAGCTGTTTTTT. This gives the protein CASSPRDSHTGELFF. Based on the CDR3 plus reference TRBV19 and TRBJ2-2, the full variable domain is DGGITQSPKYLFRKEGQNVTLSCEQNLNHDAMYWYRQDPGQGLRLIYYSQIVNDFQKGDIAEGYSVSREKKESFPLTVTSAQKNPTAFYLCASSPRDSHTGELFFGEGSRLTVL.

This chain uses TRBV9 with TRBJ2-5; perhaps TRBD1 as D (6 bases). Germline loops: CDR1 SGDLS, CDR2 YYNGEE. Trimming cost V 4 bases and J 4 bases, with 17 bases left between them. The CDR3 consists of 15 residues. The CDR3 protein is CASSPQDSFGETQYF. The DNA for the CDR3 is TGTGCCAGCAGCCCGCAGGACAGTTTCGGAGAGACCCAGTACTTC.